This record concerns one TCR beta chain sequence. Its antigen remains unknown. The data derive from a study of cytomegalovirus exposure and HLA in healthy donors. Study-wide results and limits: An assumption of roughly uniform sequencing depth across donors underlay the presence/absence analyses. A later analysis found that most CMV-associated TCR beta chains appeared HLA-restricted. Compared with the approximately 700-donor mean, an Asian-associated ancestry cluster reportedly had fewer N-insertions, according to a later analysis. Most TCR beta V segments were productive about 90% or about 30% of the time in an earlier analysis.

CDR3 length: 13 amino acids. Trimming left V 2 bases short and J 8 bases short, with 9 bases between. Germline V gene data show CDR1 as MNHEY and CDR2 as SVGAGI. The PCR was carried out with 60 Vbeta primers and 13 Jbeta primers. The protocol was immunoSEQ multiplex PCR, while the TCRdb copy is restricted to in-frame clones and leaves out a portion. The sample lists about 140,000 clones; about 78% were seen once. The receptor was isolated from a man between 18 and 29 years old in good health and CMV-seronegative. This chain links TRBV6-5 with TRBJ1-4; the D gene is possibly TRBD1 (5 bases). Material for sequencing was PBMCs. The DNA of the CDR3 is TGTGCCAGCAGTTACCAAAAGGGGGAAAAACTGTTTTTT. Translating it yields CASSYQKGEKLFF.